Listed below are T cell receptor beta chains from one sample, sequenced in a study of regulatory T cells in long-lasting Graves disease. TCRdb itself ran the multiplex PCR reads through MiXCR, one entry per CDR3 protein. The sample holds some 200,000 distinct CDR3 sequences, roughly 19% seen once. This sample also belongs to another study, concerning T cells in Graves' hyperthyroidism and ophthalmopathy.

The source was peripheral blood mononuclear cells (PBMCs), collected at new diagnosis, from a patient treated with antithyroid drugs. All receptors derive from a woman aged 30 to 39 with Graves disease. Each CDR3 is given with its conserved first and last residue. The D gene is left open where the match is weak. Size is omitted from some rows. Given values are once, few, many or a class for expanded clones.

15 once TRBJ1-1 NA TRBV27 CASSLSGAPNTEAFF TGTGCCAGCAGTTTAAGTGGAGCTCCGAACACTGAAGCTTTCTTT
12 many TRBJ1-2 NA TRBV24-1 CATSDGLYGYTF TGTGCCACCAGTGATGGGCTCTATGGCTACACCTTC
14 NA TRBJ1-2 NA TRBV12-3/TRBV12-4 CASSLAQVGFGYTF TGTGCCAGCAGTTTAGCGCAAGTAGGGTTCGGCTACACCTTC
14 NA TRBJ2-1 NA TRBV6-1 CASSLPQGNNEQFF TGTGCCAGCAGCCTCCCCCAGGGGAACAATGAGCAGTTCTTC
15 many TRBJ2-3 TRBD2 TRBV11-2 CASSLGLTSPDAQYF TGTGCCAGCAGCTTAGGCCTGACTAGCCCAGATGCGCAGTATTTT
13 many TRBJ2-7 NA TRBV12-3/TRBV12-4 CASRADLTREQYF TGTGCCAGCAGGGCGGACTTAACTAGGGAGCAGTACTTC
17 many TRBJ2-3 TRBD1 TRBV19 CASRSVWIGQGMDTQYF TGTGCCAGTAGATCGGTCTGGATCGGACAGGGGATGGATACGCAGTATTTT
17 many TRBJ2-3 TRBD2 TRBV2 CASRRASGAAGTDTQYF TGTGCCAGCAGACGGGCTAGCGGGGCTGCGGGCACAGATACGCAGTATTTT
17 many TRBJ1-6 NA TRBV20-1 CSARVLGRGSEYSPLHF TGCAGTGCTAGAGTTCTGGGCAGGGGTAGTGAGTATTCACCCCTCCACTTT
15 many TRBJ1-3 NA TRBV18 CASSPVTAGSNTIYF TGTGCCAGCTCACCAGTAACCGCAGGGTCGAACACCATATATTTT
15 once TRBJ2-7 NA TRBV5-1 CASSLIPGTSYEQYF TGCGCCAGCAGTCTCATCCCGGGGACATCCTACGAGCAGTACTTC
14 many TRBJ1-1 NA TRBV28 CASREDAGVTEAFF TGTGCCAGCAGAGAGGACGCAGGGGTCACTGAAGCTTTCTTT
15 many TRBJ1-2 TRBD1 TRBV28 CASSSIRGQLYGYTF TGTGCCAGCAGTTCTATTCGGGGACAGCTATATGGCTACACCTTC
16 NA TRBJ1-5 NA TRBV4-1 CASSQDPGNSNQPQHF TGCGCCAGCAGCCAAGATCCAGGGAATAGCAATCAGCCCCAGCATTTT
13 many TRBJ2-5 NA TRBV30 CAWRPPGSETQYF TGTGCCTGGAGGCCACCAGGGAGCGAGACCCAGTACTTC
12 many TRBJ2-7 TRBD2 TRBV6-2/TRBV6-3 CATERGNYEQYF TGTGCCACTGAGCGGGGGAACTACGAGCAGTACTTC
13 many TRBJ1-3 NA TRBV30 CAWSVGGVTRIYF TGTGCCTGGAGTGTCGGAGGGGTGACTCGCATATATTTT
16 few TRBJ2-1 NA TRBV5-4 CASSLGTPAPYNEQFF TGTGCCAGCAGCTTGGGCACCCCTGCCCCCTACAATGAGCAGTTCTTC
16 many TRBJ2-3 TRBD2 TRBV9 CASSAIPSGSADTQYF TGTGCCAGCAGCGCGATCCCTAGCGGGAGTGCAGATACGCAGTATTTT
14 many TRBJ1-1 NA TRBV15 CATSRDRVNTEAFF TGTGCCACCAGCAGAGATCGGGTTAACACTGAAGCTTTCTTT
13 many TRBJ1-5 NA TRBV28 CASSRDANQPQHF TGTGCCAGCAGTCGGGACGCGAATCAGCCCCAGCATTTT
15 NA TRBJ2-1 NA TRBV20-1 CSARELGSRYNEQFF TGCAGTGCTAGAGAACTTGGATCTCGCTACAATGAGCAGTTCTTC
13 NA TRBJ1-4 NA TRBV20-1 CSAQPGEREKLFF TGCAGTGCTCAGCCGGGGGAGCGAGAAAAACTGTTTTTT
13 many TRBJ1-2 NA TRBV24-1 CATSVQGWGGYTF TGTGCCACCAGTGTCCAGGGTTGGGGTGGCTACACCTTC
16 many TRBJ1-6 NA TRBV6-5 CASSLGLSSYNSPLHF TGTGCCAGCAGTTTGGGACTGAGCTCCTATAATTCACCCCTCCACTTT
11 many TRBJ1-1 TRBD1 TRBV11-2 CASSFDRVAFF TGTGCCAGCAGCTTCGACAGGGTTGCTTTCTTT
12 many TRBJ1-1 NA TRBV30 CAWSKMNTEAFF TGTGCCTGGAGTAAGATGAACACTGAAGCTTTCTTT
15 NA TRBJ2-5 TRBD1 TRBV5-1 CASSLRTGDQETQYF TGCGCCAGCAGCTTAAGGACAGGGGACCAAGAGACCCAGTACTTC
16 once TRBJ1-3 NA TRBV18 CASSQRRESSGNTIYF TGTGCCAGCTCACAACGAAGGGAGAGCTCTGGAAACACCATATATTTT
14 many TRBJ1-1 NA TRBV7-3 CASSLKGGGTEAFF TGTGCCAGCAGCTTAAAGGGAGGCGGCACTGAAGCTTTCTTT
16 many TRBJ1-1 NA TRBV7-6 CASSLVGGGMNTEAFF TGTGCCAGCAGCTTAGTTGGCGGGGGCATGAACACTGAAGCTTTCTTT
14 NA TRBJ2-1 NA TRBV6-1 CASSRDHLADEQFF TGTGCCAGCAGCCGGGACCATCTCGCGGATGAGCAGTTCTTC
12 many TRBJ2-7 NA TRBV20-1 CSARDLAIEQYF TGCAGTGCTAGGGACCTAGCGATCGAGCAGTACTTC
12 NA TRBJ2-7 NA TRBV12-3/TRBV12-4 CASRVTGGEQYF TGTGCCAGCAGGGTTACCGGGGGCGAGCAGTACTTC
14 many TRBJ1-6 NA TRBV7-9 CASSLSLGNSPLHF TGTGCCAGCAGCCTATCTCTGGGTAATTCACCCCTCCACTTT
16 few TRBJ2-3 TRBD2 TRBV9 CASSVGAGAGTDTQYF TGTGCCAGCAGCGTAGGGGCGGGAGCGGGCACAGATACGCAGTATTTT
15 many TRBJ1-5 NA TRBV7-2 CASSLVGGGNQPQHF TGTGCCAGCAGCTTAGTAGGAGGGGGCAATCAGCCCCAGCATTTT
16 few TRBJ1-1 TRBD1 TRBV28 CASSLDRGLWDTEAFF TGTGCCAGCAGTTTGGACAGGGGGCTGTGGGACACTGAAGCTTTCTTT
13 few TRBJ2-7 NA TRBV7-8 CASSLGGFEEQYF TGTGCCAGCAGCTTGGGGGGTTTCGAGGAGCAGTACTTC
14 NA TRBJ2-3 NA TRBV11-2 CASKGLTSTDTQYF TGTGCCAGCAAGGGGTTAACTAGCACAGATACGCAGTATTTT
16 many TRBJ2-3 NA TRBV18 CASSPYERVSTDTQYF TGTGCCAGCTCACCATATGAGCGGGTTAGCACAGATACGCAGTATTTT
16 NA TRBJ2-7 TRBD2 TRBV20-1 CSAISGTSGSSYEQYF TGCAGTGCTATCTCCGGGACTAGCGGGTCTTCCTACGAGCAGTACTTC
14 many TRBJ1-6 TRBD1 TRBV30 CAWSRGLTNSPLHF TGTGCCTGGAGCAGGGGGTTGACGAATTCACCCCTCCACTTT
15 many TRBJ1-4 NA TRBV20-1 CSASERMGPNEKLFF TGCAGTGCTTCAGAGAGGATGGGTCCGAATGAAAAACTGTTTTTT
17 many TRBJ1-5 NA TRBV15 CATSRDPQGRGNQPQHF TGTGCCACCAGCAGAGACCCGCAGGGTAGGGGCAATCAGCCCCAGCATTTT
15 few TRBJ2-7 TRBD2 TRBV5-1 CASSSGTSATYEQYF TGCGCCAGCAGTTCCGGGACTAGCGCAACCTACGAGCAGTACTTC
10 NA TRBJ2-1 NA TRBV12-3/TRBV12-4 CASSQGRSFF TGTGCCAGCAGTCAGGGCCGTTCGTTCTTC